This T cell receptor (beta chain) was obtained from a study of early T cells in non-severe SARS-CoV-2 infection. V lost 2 bases, J lost 0 bases, and 8 bases lay in between. Germline CDR1 and CDR2: LGHDT and YNNKEL (reference sequence). The CDR3 covers 15 residues. One entry per CDR3 protein results from TCRdb running MiXCR on the 5' RACE reads. The data show about 77,000 distinct CDR3 sequences, about 16% seen once. The TCR was taken from an adult who was a healthcare worker with PCR-confirmed SARS-CoV-2 infection or an uninfected control (not recorded which). The chain links TRBV3-1 to TRBJ2-1; D is perhaps TRBD1 (6 bases). The specimen sequenced was whole blood. CDR3 sequence: CASSQRGSSYNEQFF. The CDR3 nucleotides are TGTGCCAGCAGCCAAAGGGGGAGCTCCTACAATGAGCAGTTCTTC.